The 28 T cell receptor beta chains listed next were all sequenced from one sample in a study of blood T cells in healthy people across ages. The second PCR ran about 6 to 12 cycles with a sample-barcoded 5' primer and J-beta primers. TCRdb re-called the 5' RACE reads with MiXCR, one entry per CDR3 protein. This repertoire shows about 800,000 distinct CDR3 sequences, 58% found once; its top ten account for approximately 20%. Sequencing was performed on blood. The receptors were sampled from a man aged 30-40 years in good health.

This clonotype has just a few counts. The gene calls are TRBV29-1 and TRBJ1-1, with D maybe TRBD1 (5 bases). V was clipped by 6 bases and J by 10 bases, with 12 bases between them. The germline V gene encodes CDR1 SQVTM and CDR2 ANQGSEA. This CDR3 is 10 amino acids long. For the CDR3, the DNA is TGCAGCGTCCAGGGTCCGGTAGCTTTCTTT. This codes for CSVQGPVAFF.

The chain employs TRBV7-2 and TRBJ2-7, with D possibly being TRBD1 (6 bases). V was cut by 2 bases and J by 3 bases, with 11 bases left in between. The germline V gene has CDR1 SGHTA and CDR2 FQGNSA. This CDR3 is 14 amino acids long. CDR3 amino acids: CASSLMGALYEQYF. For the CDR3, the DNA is TGTGCCAGCAGCTTAATGGGGGCCCTCTACGAGCAGTACTTC.

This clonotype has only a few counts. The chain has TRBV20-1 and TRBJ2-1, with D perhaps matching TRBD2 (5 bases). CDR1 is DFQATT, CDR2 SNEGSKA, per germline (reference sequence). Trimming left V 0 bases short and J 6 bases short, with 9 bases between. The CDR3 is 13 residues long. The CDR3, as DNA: TGCAGTGCTAGAGATAGCGTAGGCAATGAGCAGTTCTTC. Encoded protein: CSARDSVGNEQFF.

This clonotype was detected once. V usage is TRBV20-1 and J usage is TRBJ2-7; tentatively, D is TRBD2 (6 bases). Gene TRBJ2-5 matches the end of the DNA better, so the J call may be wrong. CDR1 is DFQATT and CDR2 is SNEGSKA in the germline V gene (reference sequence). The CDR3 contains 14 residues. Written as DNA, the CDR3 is TGCAGTGCTAGTATCGCGGGGTTTGGAGCGACCCAGTACTTC. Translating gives CSASIAGFGATQYF.

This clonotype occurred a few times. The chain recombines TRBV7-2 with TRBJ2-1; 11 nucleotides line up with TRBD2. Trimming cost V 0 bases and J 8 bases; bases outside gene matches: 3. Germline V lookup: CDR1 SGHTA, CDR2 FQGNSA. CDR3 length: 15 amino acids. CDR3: CASSLASGRADEQFF. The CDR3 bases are TGTGCCAGCAGCTTAGCTAGCGGGAGGGCGGATGAGCAGTTCTTC.

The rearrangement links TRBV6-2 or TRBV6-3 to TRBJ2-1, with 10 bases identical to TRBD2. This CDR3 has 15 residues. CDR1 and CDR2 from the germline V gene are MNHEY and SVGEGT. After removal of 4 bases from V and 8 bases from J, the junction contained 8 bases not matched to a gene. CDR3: CASSLASGRSHEQFF. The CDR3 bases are TGTGCCAGCAGTTTAGCTAGCGGGAGATCCCATGAGCAGTTCTTC.

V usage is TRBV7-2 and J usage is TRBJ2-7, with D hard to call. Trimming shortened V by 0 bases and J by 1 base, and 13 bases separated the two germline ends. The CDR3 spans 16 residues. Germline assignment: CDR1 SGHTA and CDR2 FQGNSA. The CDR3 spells CASSLAAAGRSYEQYF. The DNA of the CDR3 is TGTGCCAGCAGCTTAGCCGCAGCCGGGCGGTCCTACGAGCAGTACTTC.

The CDR3 here is CASGGTGGIYEQYF. CDR3 nucleotides: TGTGCCAGCGGGGGGACAGGGGGGATCTACGAGCAGTACTTC. J is TRBJ2-7 and V is TRBV2; 11 bases agree with TRBD1. Germline V gene sequence: CDR1 SNHLY, CDR2 FYNNEI. This CDR3 comprises 14 residues. Unmatched junction bases numbered 6, after V lost 8 bases and J lost 3 bases.

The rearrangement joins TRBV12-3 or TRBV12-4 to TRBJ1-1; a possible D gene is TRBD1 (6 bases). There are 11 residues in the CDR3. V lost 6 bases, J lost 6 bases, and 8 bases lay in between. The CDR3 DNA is TGTGCCAGCAGGAGGACAGCTGAAGCTTTCTTT. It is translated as CASRRTAEAFF.

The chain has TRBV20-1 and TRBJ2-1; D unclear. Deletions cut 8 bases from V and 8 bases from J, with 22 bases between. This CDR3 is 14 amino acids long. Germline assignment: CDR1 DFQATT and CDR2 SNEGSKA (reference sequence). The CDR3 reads CSTNPGPYSDEQFF. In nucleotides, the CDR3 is TGCAGTACAAACCCTGGGCCTTACAGCGATGAGCAGTTCTTC.

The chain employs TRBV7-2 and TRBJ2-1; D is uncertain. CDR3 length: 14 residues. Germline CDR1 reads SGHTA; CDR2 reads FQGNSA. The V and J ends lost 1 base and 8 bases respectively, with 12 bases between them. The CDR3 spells CASSLGILLDEQFF. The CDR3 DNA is TGTGCCAGCAGCTTAGGGATACTGCTCGATGAGCAGTTCTTC.

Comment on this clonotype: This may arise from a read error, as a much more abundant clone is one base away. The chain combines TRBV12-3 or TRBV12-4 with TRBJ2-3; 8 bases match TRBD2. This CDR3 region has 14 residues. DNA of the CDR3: TGTGCCACCGCCACAACGGGAGGGCCGGATATGCAGTATTTT. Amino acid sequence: CATATTGGPDMQYF.

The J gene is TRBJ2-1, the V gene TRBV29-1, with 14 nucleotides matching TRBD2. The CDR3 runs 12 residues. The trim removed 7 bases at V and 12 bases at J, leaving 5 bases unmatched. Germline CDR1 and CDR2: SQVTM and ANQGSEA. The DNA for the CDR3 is TGCAGCGCCGGGACTAGCGGGAGTTTGCAGTTCTTC. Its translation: CSAGTSGSLQFF.

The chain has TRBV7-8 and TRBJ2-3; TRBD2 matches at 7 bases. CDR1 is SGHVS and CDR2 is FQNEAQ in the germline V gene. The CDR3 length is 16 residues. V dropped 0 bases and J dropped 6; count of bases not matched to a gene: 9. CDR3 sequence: CASSLALLREGDTQYF. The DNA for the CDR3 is TGTGCCAGCAGCTTAGCTCTGTTGAGGGAGGGGGATACGCAGTATTTT.

CDR3: CASSERRARGHSGYTF. CDR3 bases: TGTGCCAGCAGTGAAAGAAGGGCCAGGGGGCATAGTGGCTACACCTTC. V usage is TRBV2 and J usage is TRBJ1-2, with 8 bases matching TRBD1. In germline, CDR1 is SNHLY, CDR2 FYNNEI. The junction had 12 bases not matched to a gene; V was cut back by 2 bases and J by 7 bases. The CDR3 covers 16 residues.

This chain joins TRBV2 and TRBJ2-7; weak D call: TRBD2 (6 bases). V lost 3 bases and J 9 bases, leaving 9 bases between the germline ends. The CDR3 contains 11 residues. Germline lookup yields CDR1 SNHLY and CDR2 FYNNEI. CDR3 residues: CASSDLGLQYF. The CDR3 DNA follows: TGTGCCAGCAGTGATTTGGGACTGCAGTACTTC.

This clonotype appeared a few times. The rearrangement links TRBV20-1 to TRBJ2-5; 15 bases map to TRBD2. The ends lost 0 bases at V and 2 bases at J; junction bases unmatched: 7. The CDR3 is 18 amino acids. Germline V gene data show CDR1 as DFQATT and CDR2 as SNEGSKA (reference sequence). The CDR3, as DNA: TGCAGTGCTAGAGAAGGGACTAGCGGGAGGCTCAGACAAGAGACCCAGTACTTC. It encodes CSAREGTSGRLRQETQYF.

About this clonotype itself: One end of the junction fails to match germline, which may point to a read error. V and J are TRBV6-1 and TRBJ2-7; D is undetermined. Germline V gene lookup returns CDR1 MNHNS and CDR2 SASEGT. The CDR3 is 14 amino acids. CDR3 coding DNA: TGTCCCAGCAGTGAAGCAGGCAGTCCCTACGAGCAGTACTTC. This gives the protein CPSSEAGSPYEQYF.

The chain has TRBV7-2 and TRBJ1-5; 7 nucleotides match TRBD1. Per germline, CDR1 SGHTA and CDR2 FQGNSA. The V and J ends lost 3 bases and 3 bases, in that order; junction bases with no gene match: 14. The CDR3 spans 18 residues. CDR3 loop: CASSFPGGVKGNNQPQHF. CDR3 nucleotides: TGTGCCAGCAGCTTCCCAGGGGGGGTAAAAGGGAACAATCAGCCCCAGCATTTT.

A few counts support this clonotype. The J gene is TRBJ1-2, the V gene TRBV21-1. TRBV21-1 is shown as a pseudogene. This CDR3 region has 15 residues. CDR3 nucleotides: TGTGCCAGCAGCCGAAGATTTTCCCTTTTTTATGGCTACACCTTC. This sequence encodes CASSRRFSLFYGYTF.

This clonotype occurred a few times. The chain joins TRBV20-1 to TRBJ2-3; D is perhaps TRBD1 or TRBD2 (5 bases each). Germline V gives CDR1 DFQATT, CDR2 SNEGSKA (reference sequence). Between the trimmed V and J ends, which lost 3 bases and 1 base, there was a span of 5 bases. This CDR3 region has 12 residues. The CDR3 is CSARGGTDTQYF. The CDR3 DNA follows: TGCAGTGCTAGGGGGGGCACAGATACGCAGTATTTT.

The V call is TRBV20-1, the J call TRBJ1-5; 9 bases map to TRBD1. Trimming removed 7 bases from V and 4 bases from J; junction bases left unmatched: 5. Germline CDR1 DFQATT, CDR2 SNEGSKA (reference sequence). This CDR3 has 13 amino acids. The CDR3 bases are TGCAGTGGGTGGGACAGGGTAAATCAGCCCCAGCATTTT. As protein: CSGWDRVNQPQHF.

As DNA, the CDR3 is TGCAGCGTTGAAGTGGGACAGAAGGGGGCTTTCTTT. This translates into CSVEVGQKGAFF. This chain uses TRBV29-1 with TRBJ1-1; 7 nucleotides line up with TRBD1. CDR1 is SQVTM, CDR2 ANQGSEA, per germline. CDR3 length: 12 amino acids. The V gene end was trimmed by 1 base and the J gene end by 11 bases; junction bases not matched to a gene: 7. Supplemented by reference TRBV29-1 and TRBJ1-1, the full variable domain reads SAVISQKPSRDICQRGTSLTIQCQVDSQVTMMFWYRQQPGQSLTLIATANQGSEATYESGFVIDKFPISRPNLTFSTLTVSNMSPEDSSIYLCSVEVGQKGAFFGQGTRLTVV.

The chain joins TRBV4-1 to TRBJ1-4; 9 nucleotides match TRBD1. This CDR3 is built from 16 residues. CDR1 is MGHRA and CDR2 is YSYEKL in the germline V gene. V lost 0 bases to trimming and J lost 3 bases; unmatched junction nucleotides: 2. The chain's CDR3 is CASSQEGQGSNEKLFF. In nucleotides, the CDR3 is TGCGCCAGCAGCCAAGAGGGACAGGGATCTAATGAAAAACTGTTTTTT.

The CDR3 loop reads CASKTGHQSYF. The CDR3 DNA is TGTGCCAGCAAGACTGGACATCAGTCGTACTTC. The chain has TRBV28 and TRBJ2-5; the D gene is possibly TRBD1 (5 bases). Germline lookup yields CDR1 MDHEN and CDR2 SYDVKM. The CDR3 length is 11 residues. V was clipped by 7 bases and J by 13 bases, with 16 bases between them. The whole variable domain, remainder taken from reference TRBV28 and TRBJ2-5, is DVKVTQSSRYLVKRTGEKVFLECVQDMDHENMFWYRQDPGLGLRLIYFSYDVKMKEKGDIPEGYSVSREKKERFSLILESASTNQTSMYLCASKTGHQSYFGPGTRLLVL.

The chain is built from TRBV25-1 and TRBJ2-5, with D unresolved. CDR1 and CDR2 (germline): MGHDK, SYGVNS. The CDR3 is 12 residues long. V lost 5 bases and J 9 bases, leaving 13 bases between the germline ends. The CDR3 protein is CASSSGVSAQYF. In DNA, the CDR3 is TGTGCCAGCAGTTCTGGGGTCTCGGCCCAGTACTTC.

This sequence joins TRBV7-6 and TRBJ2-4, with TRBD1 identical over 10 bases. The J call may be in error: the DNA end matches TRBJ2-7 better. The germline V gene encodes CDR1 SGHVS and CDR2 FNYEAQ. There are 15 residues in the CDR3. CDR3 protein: CASSPSDRGLYEQYF. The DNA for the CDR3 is TGTGCCAGCAGCCCATCCGACAGGGGGCTCTACGAGCAGTACTTC.

The CDR3 DNA sequence: TGTGCCAGCAGCAACCTCACGCCGGGGCTGGGGGAGCAGTACTTC. Its translation is CASSNLTPGLGEQYF. This rearrangement joins TRBV27 to TRBJ2-7; tentatively, D is TRBD1 or TRBD2 (5 bases each). Germline V gene sequence: CDR1 MNHEY, CDR2 SMNVEV (reference sequence). V was trimmed by 6 bases and J by 7 bases, leaving 22 bases between them. The CDR3 covers 15 residues.